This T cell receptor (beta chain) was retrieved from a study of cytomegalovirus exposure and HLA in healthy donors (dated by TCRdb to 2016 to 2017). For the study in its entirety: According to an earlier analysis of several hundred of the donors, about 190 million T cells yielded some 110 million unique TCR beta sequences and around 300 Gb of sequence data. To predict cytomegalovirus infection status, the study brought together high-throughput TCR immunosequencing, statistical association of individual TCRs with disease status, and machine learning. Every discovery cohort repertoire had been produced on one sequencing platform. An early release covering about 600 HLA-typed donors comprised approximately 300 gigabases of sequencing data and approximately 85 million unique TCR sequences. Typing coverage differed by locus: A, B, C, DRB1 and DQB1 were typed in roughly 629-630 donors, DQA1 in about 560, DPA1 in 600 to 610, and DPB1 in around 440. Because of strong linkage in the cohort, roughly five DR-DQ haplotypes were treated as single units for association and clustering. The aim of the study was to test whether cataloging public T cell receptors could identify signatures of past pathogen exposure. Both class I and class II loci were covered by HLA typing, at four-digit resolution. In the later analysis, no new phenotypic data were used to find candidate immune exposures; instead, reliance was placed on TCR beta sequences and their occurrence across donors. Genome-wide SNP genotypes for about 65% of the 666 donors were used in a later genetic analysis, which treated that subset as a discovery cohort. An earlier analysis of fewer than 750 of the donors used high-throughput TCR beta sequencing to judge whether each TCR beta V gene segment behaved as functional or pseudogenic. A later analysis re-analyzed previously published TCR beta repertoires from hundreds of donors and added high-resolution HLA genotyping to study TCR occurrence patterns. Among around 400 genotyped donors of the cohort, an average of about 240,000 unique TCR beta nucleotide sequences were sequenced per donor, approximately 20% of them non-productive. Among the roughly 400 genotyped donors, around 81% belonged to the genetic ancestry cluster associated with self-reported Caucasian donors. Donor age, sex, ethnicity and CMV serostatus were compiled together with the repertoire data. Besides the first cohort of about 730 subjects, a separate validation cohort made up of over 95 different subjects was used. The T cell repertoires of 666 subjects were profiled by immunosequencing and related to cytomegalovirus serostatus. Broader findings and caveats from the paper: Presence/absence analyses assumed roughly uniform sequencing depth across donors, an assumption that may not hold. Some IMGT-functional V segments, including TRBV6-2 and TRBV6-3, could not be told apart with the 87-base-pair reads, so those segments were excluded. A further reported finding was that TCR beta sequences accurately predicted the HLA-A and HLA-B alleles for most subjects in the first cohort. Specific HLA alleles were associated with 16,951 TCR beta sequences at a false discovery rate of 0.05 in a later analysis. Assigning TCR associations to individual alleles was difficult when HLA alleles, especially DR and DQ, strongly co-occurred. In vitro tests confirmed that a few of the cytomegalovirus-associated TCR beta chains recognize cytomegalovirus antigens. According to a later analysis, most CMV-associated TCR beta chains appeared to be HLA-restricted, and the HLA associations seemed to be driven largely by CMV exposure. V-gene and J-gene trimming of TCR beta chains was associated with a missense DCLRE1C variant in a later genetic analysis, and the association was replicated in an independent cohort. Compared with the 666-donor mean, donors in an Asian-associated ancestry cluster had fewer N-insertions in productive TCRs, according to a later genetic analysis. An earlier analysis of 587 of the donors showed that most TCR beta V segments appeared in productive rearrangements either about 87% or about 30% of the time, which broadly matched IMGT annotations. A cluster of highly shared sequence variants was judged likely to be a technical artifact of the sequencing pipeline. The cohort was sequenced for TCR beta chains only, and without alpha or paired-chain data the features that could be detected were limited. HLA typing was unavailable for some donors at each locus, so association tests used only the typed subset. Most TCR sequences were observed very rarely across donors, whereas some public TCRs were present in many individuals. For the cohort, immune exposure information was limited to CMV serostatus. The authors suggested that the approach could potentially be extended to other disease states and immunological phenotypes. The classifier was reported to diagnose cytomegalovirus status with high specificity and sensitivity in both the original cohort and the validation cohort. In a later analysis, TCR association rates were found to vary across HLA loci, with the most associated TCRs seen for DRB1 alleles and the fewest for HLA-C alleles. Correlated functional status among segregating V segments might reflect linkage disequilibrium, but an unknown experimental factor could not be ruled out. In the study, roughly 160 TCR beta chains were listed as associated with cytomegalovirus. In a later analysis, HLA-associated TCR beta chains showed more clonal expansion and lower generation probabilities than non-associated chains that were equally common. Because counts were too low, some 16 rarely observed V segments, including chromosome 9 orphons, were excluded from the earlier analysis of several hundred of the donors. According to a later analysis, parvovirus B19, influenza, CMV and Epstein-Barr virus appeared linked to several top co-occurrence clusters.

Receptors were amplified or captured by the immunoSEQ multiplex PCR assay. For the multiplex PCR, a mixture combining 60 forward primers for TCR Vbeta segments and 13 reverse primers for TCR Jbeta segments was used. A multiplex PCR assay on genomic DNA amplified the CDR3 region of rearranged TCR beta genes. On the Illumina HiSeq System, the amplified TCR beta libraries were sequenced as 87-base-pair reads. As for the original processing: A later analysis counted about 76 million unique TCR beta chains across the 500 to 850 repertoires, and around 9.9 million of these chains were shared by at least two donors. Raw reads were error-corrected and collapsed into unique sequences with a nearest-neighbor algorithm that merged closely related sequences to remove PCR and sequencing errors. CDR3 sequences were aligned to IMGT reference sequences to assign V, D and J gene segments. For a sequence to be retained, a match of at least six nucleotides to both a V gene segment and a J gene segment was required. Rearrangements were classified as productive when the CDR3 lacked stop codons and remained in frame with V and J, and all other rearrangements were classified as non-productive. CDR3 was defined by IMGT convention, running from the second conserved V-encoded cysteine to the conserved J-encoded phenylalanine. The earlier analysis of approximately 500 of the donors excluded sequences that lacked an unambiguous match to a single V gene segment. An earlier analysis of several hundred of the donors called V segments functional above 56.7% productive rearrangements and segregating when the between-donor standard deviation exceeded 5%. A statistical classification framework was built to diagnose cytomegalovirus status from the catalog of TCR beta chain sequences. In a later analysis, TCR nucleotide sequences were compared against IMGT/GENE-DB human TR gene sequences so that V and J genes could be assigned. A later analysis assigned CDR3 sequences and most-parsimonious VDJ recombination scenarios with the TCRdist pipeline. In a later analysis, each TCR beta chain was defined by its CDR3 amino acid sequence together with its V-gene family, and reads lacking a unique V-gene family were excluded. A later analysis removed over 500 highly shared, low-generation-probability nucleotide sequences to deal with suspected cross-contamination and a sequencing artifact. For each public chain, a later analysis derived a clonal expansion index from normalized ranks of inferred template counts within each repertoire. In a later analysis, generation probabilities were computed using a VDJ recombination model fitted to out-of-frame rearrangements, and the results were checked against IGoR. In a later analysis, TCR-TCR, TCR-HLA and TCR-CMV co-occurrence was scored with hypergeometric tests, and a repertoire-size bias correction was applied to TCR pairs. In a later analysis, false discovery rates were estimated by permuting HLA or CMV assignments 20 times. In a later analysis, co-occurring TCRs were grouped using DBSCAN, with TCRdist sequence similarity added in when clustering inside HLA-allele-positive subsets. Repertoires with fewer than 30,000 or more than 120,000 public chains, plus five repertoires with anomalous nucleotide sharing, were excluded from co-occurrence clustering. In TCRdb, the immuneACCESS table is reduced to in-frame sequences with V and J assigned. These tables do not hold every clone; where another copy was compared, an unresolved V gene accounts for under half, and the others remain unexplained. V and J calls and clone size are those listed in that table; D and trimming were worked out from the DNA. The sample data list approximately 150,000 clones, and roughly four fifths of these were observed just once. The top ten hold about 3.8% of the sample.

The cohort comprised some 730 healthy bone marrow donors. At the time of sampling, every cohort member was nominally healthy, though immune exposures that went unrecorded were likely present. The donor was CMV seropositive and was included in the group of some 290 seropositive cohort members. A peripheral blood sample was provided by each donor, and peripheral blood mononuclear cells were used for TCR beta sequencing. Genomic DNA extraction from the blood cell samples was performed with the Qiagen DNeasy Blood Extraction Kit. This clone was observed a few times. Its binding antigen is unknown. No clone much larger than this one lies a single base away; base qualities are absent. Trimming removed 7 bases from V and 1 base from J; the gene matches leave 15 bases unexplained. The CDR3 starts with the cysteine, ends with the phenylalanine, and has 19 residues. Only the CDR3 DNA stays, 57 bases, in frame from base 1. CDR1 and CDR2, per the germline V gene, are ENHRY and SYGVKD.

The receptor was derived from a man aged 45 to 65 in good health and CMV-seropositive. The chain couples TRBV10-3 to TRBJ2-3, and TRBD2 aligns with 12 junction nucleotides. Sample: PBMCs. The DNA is TGTGCCATCACCCAGCAAAGGACTAGCGGGATTTTGGGCACAGATACGCAGTATTTT. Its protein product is CAITQQRTSGILGTDTQYF.